The 4 T cell receptor beta chains given below trace back to one sample, sequenced in a study of shared clonotypes between healthy human individuals. The repertoire was sequenced with immunoSEQ multiplex PCR; TCRdb's copy has only in-frame clones and lacks some. There are fewer than 850,000 clones in the sample; roughly 87% occur only once, and 34% lies in the top ten. The specimen was memory CD8+ T cells from PBMCs. Subset meaning: CD45RO+ cells pooled with CCR7-negative TemRA cells. The receptors derive from a young man in good health. Some clones in this sample may be carry-over from other donors' samples.

The genes are TRBV5-4 and TRBJ1-2, with 7 bases identical to TRBD1. Germline CDR1 SGHNT, CDR2 YYREEE (reference sequence). The CDR3 has 18 residues. The J segment lost 4 bases and the V segment lost 0 bases, leaving 15 bases of the junction unmatched. The CDR3 DNA is TGTGCCAGCAGCTTGGATGGGACAGTTCATGATTGGGTCTATGGCTACACCTTC. Translating it yields CASSLDGTVHDWVYGYTF.

About this clone itself: Other nucleotide sequences from this sample produce the same CDR3. The chain combines TRBV27 with TRBJ1-5; D gene unclear. The V gene's germline CDR1 is MNHEY and CDR2 SMNVEV (reference sequence). The CDR3 consists of 15 residues. V lost 0 bases and J lost 2, with 8 bases in between. The CDR3 nucleotides read TGTGCCAGCAGTTTATCTCCAGGTCGCAATCAGCCCCAGCATTTT. Translating it yields CASSLSPGRNQPQHF.

This chain connects TRBV7-3 to TRBJ2-1, with D possibly matching TRBD1 (8 bases). The CDR3 runs 15 residues. The ends were cut back, 2 bases at V and 5 bases at J, with 13 bases in the middle. Germline V gene sequence: CDR1 SGHTA, CDR2 FQGTGA. The CDR3 region is CASSLRQGTNNEQFF. As DNA, the CDR3 is TGTGCCAGCAGCTTACGACAGGGGACTAACAATGAGCAGTTCTTC.

This clone was found once. The rearrangement joins TRBV15 to TRBJ2-1; 9 bases are shared with TRBD2. Germline CDR1 LNHNV, CDR2 YYDKDF (reference sequence). This CDR3 is built from 14 residues. V dropped 3 bases and J dropped 6; count of bases not matched to a gene: 3. The CDR3 region is CATSRTSGINEQFF. CDR3 nucleotides: TGTGCCACCAGCAGGACTAGCGGAATCAATGAGCAGTTCTTC.